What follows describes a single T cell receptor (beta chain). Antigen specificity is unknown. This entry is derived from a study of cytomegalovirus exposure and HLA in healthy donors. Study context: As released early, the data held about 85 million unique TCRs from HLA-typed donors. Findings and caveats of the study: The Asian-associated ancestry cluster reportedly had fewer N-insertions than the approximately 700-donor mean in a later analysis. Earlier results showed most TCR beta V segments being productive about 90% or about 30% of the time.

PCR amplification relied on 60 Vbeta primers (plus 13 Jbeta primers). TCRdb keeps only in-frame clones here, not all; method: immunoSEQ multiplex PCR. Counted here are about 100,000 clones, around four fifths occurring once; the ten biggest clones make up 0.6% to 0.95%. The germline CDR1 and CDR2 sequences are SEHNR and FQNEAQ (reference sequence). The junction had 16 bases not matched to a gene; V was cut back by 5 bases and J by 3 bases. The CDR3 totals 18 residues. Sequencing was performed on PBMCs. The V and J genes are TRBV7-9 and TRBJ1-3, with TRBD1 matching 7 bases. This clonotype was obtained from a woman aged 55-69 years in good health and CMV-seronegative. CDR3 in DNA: TGTGCCAGCAGCCCAAACCCCCTACAGGGGTCCGTTGGAAACACCATATATTTT. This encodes CASSPNPLQGSVGNTIYF.